This is a list of T cell receptor beta chains from one sample in a study of radiotherapy plus CTLA-4 blockade in lung cancer. This table comes from immunoSEQ multiplex PCR, and its TCRdb copy is limited to in-frame clones, with some not included. The repertoire consists of approximately 53,000 clones, with about 88% occurring once and the leading ten covering about 30%. The sequenced sample was peripheral blood, obtained from a patient treated with radiotherapy plus ipilimumab. These receptors originate from a human donor with non-small cell lung cancer whose response to radiotherapy plus ipilimumab could not be evaluated. CDR3s include the opening cysteine and the closing phenylalanine or tryptophan. D genes are given only for firm matches. Rows give clone size only sometimes, using once, few, many, or a class for an expanded clone.

CDR3aa: CASSSYGELFF; CDR3nt: TGTGCCAGCAGTTCCTACGGGGAGCTGTTTTTT; d_gene: -; j_gene: TRBJ2-2; abundance: -; v_gene: TRBV27
CDR3aa: CASSEGTGDYEQYF; CDR3nt: TGTGCCAGCAGTGAAGGGACAGGCGACTACGAGCAGTACTTC; d_gene: TRBD1; j_gene: TRBJ2-7; abundance: -; v_gene: TRBV6-1
CDR3aa: CASSVEPLAGITYNEQFF; CDR3nt: TGTGCCAGCAGCGTAGAACCCCTAGCGGGGATTACCTACAATGAGCAGTTCTTC; d_gene: TRBD2; j_gene: TRBJ2-1; abundance: -; v_gene: TRBV9
CDR3aa: CASSLGTGEGKAFF; CDR3nt: TGTGCCAGCAGTTTGGGGACAGGGGAGGGGAAAGCTTTCTTT; d_gene: TRBD1; j_gene: TRBJ1-1; abundance: -; v_gene: TRBV28
CDR3aa: CASSLGSGFREKLFF; CDR3nt: TGTGCCAGCAGTTTGGGTTCAGGGTTTCGTGAAAAACTGTTTTTT; d_gene: -; j_gene: TRBJ1-4; abundance: -; v_gene: TRBV28
CDR3aa: CASSSLGRKNTEAFF; CDR3nt: TGTGCCAGCAGCTCCTTGGGCAGGAAGAACACTGAAGCTTTCTTT; d_gene: -; j_gene: TRBJ1-1; abundance: -; v_gene: TRBV11-2
CDR3aa: CASSLVAPSYEQYF; CDR3nt: TGTGCCAGCAGCTTAGTGGCACCCTCCTACGAGCAGTACTTC; d_gene: -; j_gene: TRBJ2-7; abundance: -; v_gene: TRBV7-8
CDR3aa: CASSRTGLYQPQHF; CDR3nt: TGTGCCAGCAGCCGAACGGGTTTGTATCAGCCCCAGCATTTT; d_gene: -; j_gene: TRBJ1-5; abundance: -; v_gene: TRBV28
CDR3aa: CASSPTKGQGSEKLFF; CDR3nt: TGTGCCAGCTCACCAACGAAGGGACAAGGGAGTGAAAAACTGTTTTTT; d_gene: -; j_gene: TRBJ1-4; abundance: -; v_gene: TRBV18
CDR3aa: CASKTGSFETQYF; CDR3nt: TGTGCCAGCAAGACGGGGAGCTTTGAGACCCAGTACTTC; d_gene: -; j_gene: TRBJ2-5; abundance: -; v_gene: TRBV6-1
CDR3aa: CASRRWQAKNIQYF; CDR3nt: TGTGCCAGCAGGAGGTGGCAAGCCAAAAACATTCAGTACTTC; d_gene: -; j_gene: TRBJ2-4; abundance: -; v_gene: TRBV27
CDR3aa: CASSQGSAGNNYGYTF; CDR3nt: TGCGCCAGCAGCCAGGGCTCAGCCGGGAATAACTATGGCTACACCTTC; d_gene: -; j_gene: TRBJ1-2; abundance: few; v_gene: TRBV4-3
CDR3aa: CASSPGLSSYEQYF; CDR3nt: TGTGCCAGCAGCCCGGGTCTAAGCTCCTACGAGCAGTACTTC; d_gene: -; j_gene: TRBJ2-7; abundance: -; v_gene: TRBV11-1
CDR3aa: CASSSIMGGKASYNEQFF; CDR3nt: TGTGCCAGCAGCTCAATAATGGGGGGAAAGGCCTCCTACAATGAGCAGTTCTTC; d_gene: -; j_gene: TRBJ2-1; abundance: -; v_gene: TRBV5-4
CDR3aa: CASQLPGSYEQYF; CDR3nt: TGTGCCAGCCAGTTACCGGGTTCCTACGAGCAGTACTTC; d_gene: -; j_gene: TRBJ2-7; abundance: -; v_gene: TRBV7-9
CDR3aa: CASKPGLSYGYTF; CDR3nt: TGTGCCAGCAAGCCGGGATTATCCTATGGCTACACCTTC; d_gene: -; j_gene: TRBJ1-2; abundance: few; v_gene: TRBV28
CDR3aa: CASSQGLVGQPQHF; CDR3nt: TGTGCCAGCTCACAGGGGCTCGTTGGTCAGCCCCAGCATTTT; d_gene: -; j_gene: TRBJ1-5; abundance: -; v_gene: TRBV18